What follows describes a single TCR beta chain. Its antigen is still unknown. The data derive from a study of T cell repertoires in cytomegalovirus infection. About the study: Both recently identified HLA-C-restricted and well-studied HLA-B-restricted CMV epitopes were used in the study. Regarding the study as a whole: Adding up the frequency of public TCR beta families identified people who carried CMV plus the relevant HLA. The ex vivo response was dominated by HLA-C-restricted CMV-specific TCR beta clonotypes.

TCRdb used MiXCR to reprocess the reads, holding one entry per CDR3 protein. This table has 830,000 or so distinct CDR3 sequences, approximately 29% appearing once. The origin of this receptor is a human donor in good health (CMV status not recorded). Some clones in this sample may be carry-over from other donors' samples. The sequencing used cultured CD8+ T cells from PBMCs, collected from culture after CMV antigen stimulation.

The CDR3, as DNA: TGTGCCAGCAGCACCCGCACGGGAAGCGCGCACATTCAGTACTTC. It translates to CASSTRTGSAHIQYF. This chain connects TRBV11-1 to TRBJ2-4; D may be TRBD2 (5 bases). V lost 5 bases, J lost 8 bases, and 19 bases lay in between. The CDR3 is 15 residues long. Germline V gene sequence: CDR1 SGHAT, CDR2 FQDESV (reference sequence). Using reference TRBV11-1 and TRBJ2-4 for the parts outside the CDR3, the full variable domain is EAEVAQSPRYKITEKSQAVAFWCDPISGHATLYWYRQILGQGPELLVQFQDESVVDDSQLPKDRFSAERLKGVDSTLKIQPAELGDSAMYLCASSTRTGSAHIQYFGAGTRLSVL.